This T cell receptor beta chain was recorded in a study of cytomegalovirus exposure and HLA in healthy donors. The primer mix had 60 Vbeta and 13 Jbeta primers. TCRdb's copy holds only in-frame clones and misses some; the assay was immunoSEQ multiplex PCR. The sample has about 190,000 clones; roughly 76% are singletons. Germline assignment: CDR1 MGHRA and CDR2 YSYEKL. This CDR3 is built from 16 residues. V was clipped by 4 bases and J by 4 bases; unmatched bases: 6. The chain employs TRBV4-1 and TRBJ2-1; 11 bases are shared with TRBD2. Sequencing input: PBMCs. The TCR was taken from a woman in her 30s in good health and CMV-seropositive. The CDR3 coding sequence is TGCGCCAGCAGCCTAACAACTAGCGGGAGTTACAATGAGCAGTTCTTC. Its translation: CASSLTTSGSYNEQFF.